This TCR beta chain originates from a study of T cell responses to AZD1222 COVID-19 vaccine. CDR1 LNHNV and CDR2 YYDKDF come from the germline V gene (reference sequence). V shed 3 bases and J 8 bases; nucleotides not matched to a gene: 6. This CDR3 spans 16 amino acids. Sequenced by immunoSEQ multiplex PCR; TCRdb stores in-frame clones only, minus some. Of about 140,000 clones listed, more than 85% are singletons. Sequencing was performed on peripheral blood, taken on day 0 of AZD1222 vaccination. The rearrangement links TRBV15 to TRBJ2-1; 14 bases are a match to TRBD2. This clonotype originated in an adult in good health. As DNA, the CDR3 is TGTGCCACCAGCAGTGAGGGGACTAGCGGGAGCTATGAGCAGTTCTTC. It yields the protein CATSSEGTSGSYEQFF.